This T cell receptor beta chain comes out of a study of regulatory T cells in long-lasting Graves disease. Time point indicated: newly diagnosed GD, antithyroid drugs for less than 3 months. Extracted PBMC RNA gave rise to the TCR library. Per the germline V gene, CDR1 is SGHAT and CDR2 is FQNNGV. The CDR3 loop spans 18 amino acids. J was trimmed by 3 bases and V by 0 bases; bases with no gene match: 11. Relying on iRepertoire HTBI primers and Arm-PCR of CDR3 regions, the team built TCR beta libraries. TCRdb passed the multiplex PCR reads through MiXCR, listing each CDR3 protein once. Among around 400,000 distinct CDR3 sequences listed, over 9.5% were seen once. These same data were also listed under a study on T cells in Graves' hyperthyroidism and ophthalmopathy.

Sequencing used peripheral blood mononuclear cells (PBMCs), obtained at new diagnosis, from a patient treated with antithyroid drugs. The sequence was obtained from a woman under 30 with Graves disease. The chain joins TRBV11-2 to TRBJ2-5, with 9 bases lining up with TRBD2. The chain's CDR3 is CASSLDPRSGGYEETQYF. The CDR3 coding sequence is TGTGCCAGCAGCTTAGACCCTCGTAGCGGGGGCTACGAAGAGACCCAGTACTTC.